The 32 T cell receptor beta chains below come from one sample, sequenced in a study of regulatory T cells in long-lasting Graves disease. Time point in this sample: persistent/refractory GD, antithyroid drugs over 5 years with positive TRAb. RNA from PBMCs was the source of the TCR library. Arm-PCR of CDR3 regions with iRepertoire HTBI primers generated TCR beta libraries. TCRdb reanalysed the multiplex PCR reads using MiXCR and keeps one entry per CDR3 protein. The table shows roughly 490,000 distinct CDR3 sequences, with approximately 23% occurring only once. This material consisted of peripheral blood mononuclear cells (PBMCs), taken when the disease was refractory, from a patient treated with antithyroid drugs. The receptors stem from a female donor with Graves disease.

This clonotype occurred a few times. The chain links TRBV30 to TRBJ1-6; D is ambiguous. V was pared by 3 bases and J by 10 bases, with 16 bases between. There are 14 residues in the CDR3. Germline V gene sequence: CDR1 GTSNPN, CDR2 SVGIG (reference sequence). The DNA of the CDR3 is TGTGCCTGGAGCTTGGACGGTGGAAAATCACCCCTCCACTTT. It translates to CAWSLDGGKSPLHF.

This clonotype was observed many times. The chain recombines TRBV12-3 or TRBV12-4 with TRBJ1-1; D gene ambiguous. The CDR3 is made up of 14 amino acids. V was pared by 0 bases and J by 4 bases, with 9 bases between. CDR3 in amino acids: CASSLAIGGTEAFF. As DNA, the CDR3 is TGTGCCAGCAGTTTAGCGATAGGCGGCACTGAAGCTTTCTTT.

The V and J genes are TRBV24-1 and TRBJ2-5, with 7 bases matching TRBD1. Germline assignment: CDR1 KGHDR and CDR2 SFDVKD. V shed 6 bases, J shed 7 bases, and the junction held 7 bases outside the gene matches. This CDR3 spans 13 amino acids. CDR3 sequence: CATSPNRGGTQYF. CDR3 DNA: TGTGCCACCAGTCCAAACAGGGGTGGGACCCAGTACTTC.

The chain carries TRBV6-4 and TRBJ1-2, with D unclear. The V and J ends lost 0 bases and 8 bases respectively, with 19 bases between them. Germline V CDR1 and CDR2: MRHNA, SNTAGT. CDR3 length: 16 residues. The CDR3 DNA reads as TGTGCCAGCAGTGACTCGACTAAGTCCGTTAGAGGGGGCTACACCTTC. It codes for CASSDSTKSVRGGYTF.

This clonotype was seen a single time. CDR3 sequence (DNA): TGCAGCGTTGGGGGGGCCCCTGGAAACACCATATATTTT. It codes for CSVGGAPGNTIYF. The gene calls are TRBV29-1 and TRBJ1-3; possibly TRBD1 for D (6 bases). CDR1 and CDR2 (germline): SQVTM, ANQGSEA. The CDR3 covers 13 residues. Trimming removed 4 bases from V and 2 bases from J, with 9 bases in between.

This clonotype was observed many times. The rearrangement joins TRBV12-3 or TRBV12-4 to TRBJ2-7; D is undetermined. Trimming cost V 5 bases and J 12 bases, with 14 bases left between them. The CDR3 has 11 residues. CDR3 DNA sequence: TGTGCCAGCAGTAGGAATTCCCTGAGGTACTTC. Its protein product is CASSRNSLRYF.

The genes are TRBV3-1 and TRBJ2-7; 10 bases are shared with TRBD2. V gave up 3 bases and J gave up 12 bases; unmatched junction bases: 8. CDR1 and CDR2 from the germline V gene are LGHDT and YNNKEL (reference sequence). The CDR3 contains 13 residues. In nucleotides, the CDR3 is TGTGCCAGCAGCCAGACTAGCGGGCGGCGATGGTACTTC. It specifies CASSQTSGRRWYF.

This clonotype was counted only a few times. CDR3: CASSPQPGGREKLFF. The CDR3 bases are TGTGCCAGCAGCCCCCAACCCGGGGGGCGTGAAAAACTGTTTTTT. The chain has TRBV7-3 and TRBJ1-4, with D perhaps TRBD1 (6 bases). CDR1 is SGHTA and CDR2 is FQGTGA in the germline V gene. V was clipped by 5 bases and J by 7 bases, with 17 bases between them. This CDR3 is 15 amino acids long.

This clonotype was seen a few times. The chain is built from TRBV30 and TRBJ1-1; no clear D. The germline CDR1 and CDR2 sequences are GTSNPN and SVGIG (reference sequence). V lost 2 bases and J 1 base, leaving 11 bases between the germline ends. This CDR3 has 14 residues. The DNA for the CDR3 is TGTGCCTGGAGTCCCGGACGGGAGAACACTGAAGCTTTCTTT. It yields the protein CAWSPGRENTEAFF.

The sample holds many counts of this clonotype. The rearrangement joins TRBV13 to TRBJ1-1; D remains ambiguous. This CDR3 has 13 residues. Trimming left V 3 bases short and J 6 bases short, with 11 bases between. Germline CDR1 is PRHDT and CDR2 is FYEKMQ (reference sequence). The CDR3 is CASSFDSVSEAFF. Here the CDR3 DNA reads TGTGCCAGCAGCTTCGATTCGGTTTCTGAAGCTTTCTTT.

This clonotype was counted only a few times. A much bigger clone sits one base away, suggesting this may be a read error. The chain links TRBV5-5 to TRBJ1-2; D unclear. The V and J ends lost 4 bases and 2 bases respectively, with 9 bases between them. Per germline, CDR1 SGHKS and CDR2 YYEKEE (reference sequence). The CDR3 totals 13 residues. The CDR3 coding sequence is TGTGCCAGCAGCGCAGTCGGGAACTATGGCTACACCTTC. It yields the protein CASSAVGNYGYTF.

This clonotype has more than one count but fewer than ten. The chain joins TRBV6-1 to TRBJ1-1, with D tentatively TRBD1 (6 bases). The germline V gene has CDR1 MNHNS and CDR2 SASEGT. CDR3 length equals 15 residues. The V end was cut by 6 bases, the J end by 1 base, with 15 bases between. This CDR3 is CASRAISDRNTEAFF. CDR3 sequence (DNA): TGTGCCAGCAGAGCTATTTCGGACAGGAACACTGAAGCTTTCTTT.

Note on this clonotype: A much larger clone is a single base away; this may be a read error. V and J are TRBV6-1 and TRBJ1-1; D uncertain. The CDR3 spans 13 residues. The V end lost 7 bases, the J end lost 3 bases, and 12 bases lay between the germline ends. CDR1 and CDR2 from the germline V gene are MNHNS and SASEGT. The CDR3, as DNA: TGTGCCAGCACTAATGAGATGTACACTGAAGCTTTCTTT. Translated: CASTNEMYTEAFF.

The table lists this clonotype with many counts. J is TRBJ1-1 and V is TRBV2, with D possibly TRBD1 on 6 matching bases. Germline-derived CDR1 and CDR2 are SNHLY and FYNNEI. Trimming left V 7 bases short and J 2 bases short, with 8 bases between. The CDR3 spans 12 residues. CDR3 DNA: TGTGCCAGCAACAGGGACAACACTGAAGCTTTCTTT. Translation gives CASNRDNTEAFF. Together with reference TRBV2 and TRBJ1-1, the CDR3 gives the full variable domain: EPEVTQTPSHQVTQMGQEVILRCVPISNHLYFYWYRQILGQKVEFLVSFYNNEISEKSEIFDDQFSVERPDGSNFTLKIRSTKLEDSAMYFCASNRDNTEAFFGQGTRLTVV.

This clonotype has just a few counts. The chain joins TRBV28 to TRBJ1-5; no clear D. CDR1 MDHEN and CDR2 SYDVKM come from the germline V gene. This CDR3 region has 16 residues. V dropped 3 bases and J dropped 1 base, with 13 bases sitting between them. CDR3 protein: CASSFSSLGSNQPQHF. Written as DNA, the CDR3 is TGTGCCAGCAGTTTTTCATCCCTGGGGAGCAATCAGCCCCAGCATTTT.

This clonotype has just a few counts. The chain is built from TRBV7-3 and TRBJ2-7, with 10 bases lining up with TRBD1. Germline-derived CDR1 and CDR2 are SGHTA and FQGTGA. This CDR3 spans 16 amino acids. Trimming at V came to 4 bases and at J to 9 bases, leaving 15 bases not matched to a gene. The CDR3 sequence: CASSSPETGGNDGQYF. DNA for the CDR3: TGTGCCAGCAGCTCCCCCGAGACAGGGGGCAACGACGGGCAGTACTTC.

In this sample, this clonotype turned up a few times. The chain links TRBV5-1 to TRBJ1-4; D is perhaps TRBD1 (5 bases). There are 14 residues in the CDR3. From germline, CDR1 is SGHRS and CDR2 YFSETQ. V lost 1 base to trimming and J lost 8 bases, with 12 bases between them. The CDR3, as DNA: TGCGCCAGCAGCTTGTGGGGCCTCAAAGAAAAACTGTTTTTT. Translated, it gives CASSLWGLKEKLFF.

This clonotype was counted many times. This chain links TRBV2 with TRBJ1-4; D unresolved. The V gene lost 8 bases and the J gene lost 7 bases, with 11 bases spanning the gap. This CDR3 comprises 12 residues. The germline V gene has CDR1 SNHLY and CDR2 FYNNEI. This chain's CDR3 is CASWRAGEKLFF. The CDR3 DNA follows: TGTGCCAGCTGGAGGGCAGGTGAAAAACTGTTTTTT.

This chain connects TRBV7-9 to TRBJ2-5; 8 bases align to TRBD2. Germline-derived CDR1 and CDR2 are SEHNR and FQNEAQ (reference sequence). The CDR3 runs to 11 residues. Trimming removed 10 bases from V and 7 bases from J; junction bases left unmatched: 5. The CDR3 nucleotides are TGTGCCACCGCGGGGGGCGGGACCCAGTACTTC. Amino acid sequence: CATAGGGTQYF.

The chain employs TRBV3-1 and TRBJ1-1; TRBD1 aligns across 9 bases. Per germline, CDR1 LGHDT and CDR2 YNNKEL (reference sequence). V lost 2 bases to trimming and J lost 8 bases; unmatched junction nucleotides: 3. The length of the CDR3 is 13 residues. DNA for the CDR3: TGTGCCAGCAGCCAATCACAGGGGGCCGAAGCTTTCTTT. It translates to CASSQSQGAEAFF.

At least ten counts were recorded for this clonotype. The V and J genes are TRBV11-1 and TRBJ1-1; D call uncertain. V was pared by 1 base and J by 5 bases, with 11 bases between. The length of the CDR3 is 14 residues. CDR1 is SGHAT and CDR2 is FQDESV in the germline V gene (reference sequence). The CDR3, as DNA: TGTGCCAGCAGCTTAGTCTATCAGTCTACTGAAGCTTTCTTT. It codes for CASSLVYQSTEAFF.

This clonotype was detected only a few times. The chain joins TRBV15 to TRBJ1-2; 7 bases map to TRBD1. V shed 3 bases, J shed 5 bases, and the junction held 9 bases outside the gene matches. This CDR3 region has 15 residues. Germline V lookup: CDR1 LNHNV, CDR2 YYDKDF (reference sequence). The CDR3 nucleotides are TGTGCCACCAGCAGCGGATTGGGACAGCCTTATGGCTACACCTTC. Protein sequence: CATSSGLGQPYGYTF.

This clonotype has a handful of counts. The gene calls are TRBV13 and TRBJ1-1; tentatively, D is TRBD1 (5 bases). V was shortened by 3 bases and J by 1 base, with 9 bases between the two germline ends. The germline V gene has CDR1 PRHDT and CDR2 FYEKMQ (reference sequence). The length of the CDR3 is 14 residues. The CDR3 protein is CASSFRQTNTEAFF. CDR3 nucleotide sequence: TGTGCCAGCAGCTTTAGACAGACGAACACTGAAGCTTTCTTT. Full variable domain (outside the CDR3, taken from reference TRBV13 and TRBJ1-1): AAGVIQSPRHLIKEKRETATLKCYPIPRHDTVYWYQQGPGQDPQFLISFYEKMQSDKGSIPDRFSAQQFSDYHSELNMSSLELGDSALYFCASSFRQTNTEAFFGQGTRLTVV.

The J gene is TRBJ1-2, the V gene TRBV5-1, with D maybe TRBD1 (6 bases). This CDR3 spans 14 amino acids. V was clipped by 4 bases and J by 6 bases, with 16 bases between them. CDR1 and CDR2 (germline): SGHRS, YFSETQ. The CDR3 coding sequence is TGCGCCAGCAGCAACCTCCGACAGGAGGATGGCTACACCTTC. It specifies CASSNLRQEDGYTF.

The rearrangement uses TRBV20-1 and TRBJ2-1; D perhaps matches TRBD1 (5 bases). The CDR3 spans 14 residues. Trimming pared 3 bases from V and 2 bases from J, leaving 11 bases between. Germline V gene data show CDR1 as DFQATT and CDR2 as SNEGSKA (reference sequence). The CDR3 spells CSARLWTPYNEQFF. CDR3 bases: TGCAGTGCTAGGCTTTGGACACCCTACAATGAGCAGTTCTTC.

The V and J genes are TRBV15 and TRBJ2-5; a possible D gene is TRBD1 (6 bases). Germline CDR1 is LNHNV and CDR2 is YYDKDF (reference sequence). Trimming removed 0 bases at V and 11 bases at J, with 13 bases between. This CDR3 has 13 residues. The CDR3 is CATSRDRGHGQYF. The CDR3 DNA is TGTGCCACCAGCAGAGATCGGGGACACGGGCAGTACTTC. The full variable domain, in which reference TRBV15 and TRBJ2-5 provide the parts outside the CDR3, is DAMVIQNPRYQVTQFGKPVTLSCSQTLNHNVMYWYQQKSSQAPKLLFHYYDKDFNNEADTPDNFQSRRPNTSFCFLDIRSPGLGDTAMYLCATSRDRGHGQYFGPGTRLLVL.

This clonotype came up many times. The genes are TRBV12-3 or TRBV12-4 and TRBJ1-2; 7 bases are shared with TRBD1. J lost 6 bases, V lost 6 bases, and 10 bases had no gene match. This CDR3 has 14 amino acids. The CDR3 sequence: CASSPSGGADGYTF. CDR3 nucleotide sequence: TGTGCCAGCAGCCCCTCAGGGGGGGCTGATGGCTACACCTTC.

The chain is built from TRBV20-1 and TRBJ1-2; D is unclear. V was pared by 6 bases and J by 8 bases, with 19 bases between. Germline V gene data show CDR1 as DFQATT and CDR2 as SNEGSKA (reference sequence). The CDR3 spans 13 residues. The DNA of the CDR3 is TGCAGTGCGTCCAAGGCGAGGCTAGGGGGCTACACCTTC. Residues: CSASKARLGGYTF.

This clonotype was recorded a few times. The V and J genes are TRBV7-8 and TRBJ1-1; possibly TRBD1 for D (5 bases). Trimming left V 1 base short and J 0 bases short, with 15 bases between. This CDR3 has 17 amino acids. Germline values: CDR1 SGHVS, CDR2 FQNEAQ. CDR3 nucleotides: TGTGCCAGCAGCTTAGGGGACCGCCAATACATGAACACTGAAGCTTTCTTT. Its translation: CASSLGDRQYMNTEAFF.

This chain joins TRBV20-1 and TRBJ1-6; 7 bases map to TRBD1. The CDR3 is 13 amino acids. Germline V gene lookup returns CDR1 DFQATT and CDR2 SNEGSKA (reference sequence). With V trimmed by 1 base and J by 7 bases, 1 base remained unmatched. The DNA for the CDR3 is TGCAGTGCTAGAGCACAGGGGAATTCACCCCTCCACTTT. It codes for CSARAQGNSPLHF.

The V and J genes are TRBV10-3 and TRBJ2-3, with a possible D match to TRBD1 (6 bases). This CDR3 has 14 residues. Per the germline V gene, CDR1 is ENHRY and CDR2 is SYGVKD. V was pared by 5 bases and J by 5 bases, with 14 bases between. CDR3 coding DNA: TGTGCCATCAGTACACAGGGCCCCGGAGATACGCAGTATTTT. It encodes CAISTQGPGDTQYF.

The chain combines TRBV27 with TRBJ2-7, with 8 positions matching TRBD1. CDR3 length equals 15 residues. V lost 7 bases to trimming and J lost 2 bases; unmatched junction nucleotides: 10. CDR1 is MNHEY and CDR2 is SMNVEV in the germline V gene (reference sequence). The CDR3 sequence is CASTLTGTGPYEQYF. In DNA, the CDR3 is TGTGCCAGCACCCTCACCGGGACAGGCCCCTACGAGCAGTACTTC.